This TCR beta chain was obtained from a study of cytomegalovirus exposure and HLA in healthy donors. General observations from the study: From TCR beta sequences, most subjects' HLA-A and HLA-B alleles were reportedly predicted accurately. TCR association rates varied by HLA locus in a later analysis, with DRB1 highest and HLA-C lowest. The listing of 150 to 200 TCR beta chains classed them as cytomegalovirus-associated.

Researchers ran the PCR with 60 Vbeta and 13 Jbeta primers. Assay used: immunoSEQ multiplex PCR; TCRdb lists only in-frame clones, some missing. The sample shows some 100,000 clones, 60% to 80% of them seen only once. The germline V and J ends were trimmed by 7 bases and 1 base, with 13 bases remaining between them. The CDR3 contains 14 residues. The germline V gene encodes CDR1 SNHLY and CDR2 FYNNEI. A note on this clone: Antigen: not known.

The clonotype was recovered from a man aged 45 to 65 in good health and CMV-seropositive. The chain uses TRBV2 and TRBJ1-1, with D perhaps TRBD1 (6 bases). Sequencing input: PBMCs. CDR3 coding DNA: TGTGCCAGCACCTGGGACACGAGGAACACTGAAGCTTTCTTT. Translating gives CASTWDTRNTEAFF.